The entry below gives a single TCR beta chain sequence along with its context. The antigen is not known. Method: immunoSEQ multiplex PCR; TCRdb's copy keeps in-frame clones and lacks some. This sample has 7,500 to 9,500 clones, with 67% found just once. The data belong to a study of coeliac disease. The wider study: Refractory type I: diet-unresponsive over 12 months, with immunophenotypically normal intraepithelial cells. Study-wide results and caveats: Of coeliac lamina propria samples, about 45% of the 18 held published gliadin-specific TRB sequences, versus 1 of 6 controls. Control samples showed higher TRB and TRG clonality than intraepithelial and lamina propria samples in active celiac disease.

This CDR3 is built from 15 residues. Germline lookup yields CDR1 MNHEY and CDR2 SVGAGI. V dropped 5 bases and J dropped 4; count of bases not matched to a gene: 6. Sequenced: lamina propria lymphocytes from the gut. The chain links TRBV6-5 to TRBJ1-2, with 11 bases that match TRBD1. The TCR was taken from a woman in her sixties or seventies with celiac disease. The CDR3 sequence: CASSTAGTGGYGYTF. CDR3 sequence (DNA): TGTGCCAGCAGTACCGCGGGGACAGGGGGCTATGGCTACACCTTC.